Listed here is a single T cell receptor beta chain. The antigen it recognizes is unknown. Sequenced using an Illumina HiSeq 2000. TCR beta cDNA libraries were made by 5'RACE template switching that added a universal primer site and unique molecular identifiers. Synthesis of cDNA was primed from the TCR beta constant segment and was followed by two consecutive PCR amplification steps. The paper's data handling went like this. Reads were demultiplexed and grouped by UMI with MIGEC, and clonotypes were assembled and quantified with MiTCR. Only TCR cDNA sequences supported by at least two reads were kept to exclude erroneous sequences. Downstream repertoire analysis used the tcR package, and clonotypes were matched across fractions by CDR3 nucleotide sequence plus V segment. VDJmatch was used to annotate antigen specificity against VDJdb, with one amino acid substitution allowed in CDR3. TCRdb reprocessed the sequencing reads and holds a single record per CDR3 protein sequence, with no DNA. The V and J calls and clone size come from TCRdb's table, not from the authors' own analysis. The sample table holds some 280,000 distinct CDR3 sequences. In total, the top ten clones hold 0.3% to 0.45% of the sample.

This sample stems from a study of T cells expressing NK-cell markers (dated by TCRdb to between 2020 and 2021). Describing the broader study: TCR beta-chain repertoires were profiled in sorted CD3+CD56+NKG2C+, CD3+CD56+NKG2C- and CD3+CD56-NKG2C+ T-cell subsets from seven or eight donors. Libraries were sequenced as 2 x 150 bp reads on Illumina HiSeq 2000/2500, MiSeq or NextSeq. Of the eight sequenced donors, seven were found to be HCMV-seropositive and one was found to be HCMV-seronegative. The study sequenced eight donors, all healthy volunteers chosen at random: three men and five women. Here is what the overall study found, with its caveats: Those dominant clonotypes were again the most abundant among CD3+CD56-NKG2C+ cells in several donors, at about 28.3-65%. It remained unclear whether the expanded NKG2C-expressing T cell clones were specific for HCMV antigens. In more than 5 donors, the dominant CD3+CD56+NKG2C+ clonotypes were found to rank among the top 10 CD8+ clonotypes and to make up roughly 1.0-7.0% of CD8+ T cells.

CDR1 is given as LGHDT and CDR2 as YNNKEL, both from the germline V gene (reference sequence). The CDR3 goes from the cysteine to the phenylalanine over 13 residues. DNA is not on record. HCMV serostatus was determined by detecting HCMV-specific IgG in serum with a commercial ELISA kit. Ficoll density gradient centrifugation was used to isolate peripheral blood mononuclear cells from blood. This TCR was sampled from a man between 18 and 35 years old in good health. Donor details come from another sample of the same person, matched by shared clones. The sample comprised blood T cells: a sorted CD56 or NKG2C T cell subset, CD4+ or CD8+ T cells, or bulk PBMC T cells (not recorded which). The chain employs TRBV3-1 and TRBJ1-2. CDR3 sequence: CASSPSANYGYTF. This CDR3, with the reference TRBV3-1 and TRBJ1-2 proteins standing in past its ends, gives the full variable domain DTAVSQTPKYLVTQMGNDKSIKCEQNLGHDTMYWYKQDSKKFLKIMFSYNNKELIINETVPNRFSPKSPDKAHLNLHINSLELGDSAVYFCASSPSANYGYTFGSGTRLTVV.